Below, 25 T cell receptor beta chains from the same sample are listed, as sequenced in a study of blood T cell repertoires in COVID-19. Here immunoSEQ multiplex PCR was the method, and the copy in TCRdb shows in-frame clones only, minus some. Seen here are about 160,000 clones, about 88% observed once, and the top ten hold less than 0.7%. Sequenced: peripheral blood. These receptors were taken from a man between 60 and 75 years old with COVID-19, enrolled during active disease.

This clone was counted a few times. V is TRBV5-1 and J is TRBJ1-2; 10 bases are a match to TRBD1. The V gene end was trimmed by 4 bases and the J gene end by 4 bases; junction bases not matched to a gene: 4. Germline CDR1 and CDR2: SGHRS and YFSETQ. The CDR3 is 14 residues long. CDR3 sequence: CASSLGTGVYGYTF. The CDR3 nucleotides read TGCGCCAGCAGCCTGGGGACAGGGGTCTATGGCTACACCTTC.

The chain is built from TRBV11-3 and TRBJ1-6; perhaps TRBD1 as D (5 bases). Between the trimmed V and J ends, which lost 5 bases and 5 bases, there was a span of 10 bases. Per the germline V gene, CDR1 is SGHNT and CDR2 is YENEEA. This CDR3 contains 14 residues. DNA of the CDR3: TGTGCCAGCAGCCGCGGGGGAAATAATTCACCCCTCCACTTT. Translated: CASSRGGNNSPLHF.

The rearrangement links TRBV19 to TRBJ1-2; possibly TRBD1 for D (6 bases). CDR1 LNHDA and CDR2 SQIVND come from the germline V gene (reference sequence). The CDR3 consists of 13 residues. V was shortened by 6 bases and J by 3 bases, with 11 bases between the two germline ends. CDR3 loop: CASSRQGHYGYTF. Here the CDR3 DNA reads TGTGCCAGTAGCCGTCAGGGGCACTATGGCTACACCTTC.

The genes are TRBV3-1 (or the pseudogene TRBV3-2) and TRBJ1-4; D gene ambiguous. The V end was cut by 1 base, the J end by 2 bases, with 8 bases between. CDR3 length equals 15 residues. CDR1 and CDR2 from the germline V gene are LGHDT and YNNKEL (reference sequence). The CDR3 nucleotides are TGTGCCAGCAGCCAAGCTCGCGGGACTAATGAAAAACTGTTTTTT. This encodes CASSQARGTNEKLFF.

This clone was picked up one time. V gene TRBV11-2 combines with J gene TRBJ1-2; possible D gene TRBD1, 6 bases. Trimming pared 5 bases from V and 1 base from J, leaving 11 bases between. The CDR3 extends over 14 amino acids. Germline loops: CDR1 SGHAT, CDR2 FQNNGV. CDR3 region: CASSKNRDNYGYTF. The CDR3 coding sequence is TGTGCCAGCAGCAAAAACAGGGATAACTATGGCTACACCTTC.

The rearrangement uses TRBV6-2 or TRBV6-3 and TRBJ2-5, with D perhaps TRBD1 (5 bases). V dropped 2 bases and J dropped 4 bases, with 20 bases sitting between them. The CDR3 runs to 17 residues. Germline CDR1 and CDR2: MNHEY and SVGEGT. The CDR3 loop is CASSYKLQGLDTETQYF. CDR3 coding DNA: TGTGCCAGCAGTTACAAGCTCCAGGGCCTTGATACAGAGACCCAGTACTTC.

This rearrangement joins TRBV2 to TRBJ2-3, with D tentatively TRBD2 (5 bases). The V gene lost 7 bases and the J gene lost 0 bases, with 11 bases spanning the gap. This CDR3 contains 14 residues. From germline, CDR1 is SNHLY and CDR2 FYNNEI. The CDR3 here is CASTVPGSTDTQYF. The CDR3, as DNA: TGTGCCAGCACCGTACCGGGGAGCACAGATACGCAGTATTTT.

J is TRBJ2-5 and V is TRBV6-2 or TRBV6-3; 8 positions match TRBD1. There are 15 residues in the CDR3. Germline V gene sequence: CDR1 MNHEY, CDR2 SVGEGT. V shed 2 bases, J shed 2 bases, and the junction held 4 bases outside the gene matches. The CDR3 sequence is CASSYGGTGQETQYF. Here the CDR3 DNA reads TGTGCCAGCAGTTACGGGGGGACAGGTCAAGAGACCCAGTACTTC.

This chain joins TRBV19 and TRBJ1-2; TRBD1 is a possible D gene (6 bases). Germline CDR1 reads LNHDA; CDR2 reads SQIVND (reference sequence). The CDR3 runs to 14 residues. Trimming removed 4 bases at V and 6 bases at J, with 15 bases between. CDR3 in amino acids: CASSTLQGSDGYTF. The CDR3 region has the DNA TGTGCCAGTAGTACTTTACAGGGTTCGGATGGCTACACCTTC.

This clone was detected once. J is TRBJ1-2 and V is TRBV12-3 or TRBV12-4; no clear D. V was trimmed by 6 bases and J by 7 bases, leaving 12 bases between them. This CDR3 comprises 12 residues. In DNA form, the CDR3 reads TGTGCCAGCAGGGATCCTCGGGGTGGCTACACCTTC. Translated, it gives CASRDPRGGYTF.

This CDR3 reads CASSPFTGTSGGARDTQYF. The CDR3 nucleotides read TGTGCCAGCAGTCCTTTTACCGGGACTAGCGGGGGGGCCAGGGATACGCAGTATTTT. The J gene is TRBJ2-3, the V gene TRBV6-6; TRBD2 matches at 16 bases. CDR3 length: 19 residues. Germline values: CDR1 MNHNY, CDR2 SVGAGI (reference sequence). Trimming took 5 bases from V and 6 from J; bases not matched to a gene: 14.

The J gene is TRBJ2-7, the V gene TRBV6-1; possibly TRBD2 for D (5 bases). The CDR3 runs to 15 residues. The germline V and J ends were trimmed by 1 base and 4 bases, with 14 bases remaining between them. In germline, CDR1 is MNHNS, CDR2 SASEGT. CDR3 bases: TGTGCCAGCAGTGAAGGAGGCCAGGACTTATACGAGCAGTACTTC. This codes for CASSEGGQDLYEQYF.

The rearrangement joins TRBV24-1 to TRBJ1-5; D not certain. V shed 8 bases and J shed 5 bases, with 21 bases lying between them. CDR1 is KGHDR and CDR2 is SFDVKD in the germline V gene. This CDR3 is 16 amino acids long. The chain's CDR3 is CATTDTFGRVDQPQHF. In DNA, the CDR3 is TGTGCCACCACCGACACTTTCGGTCGAGTAGATCAGCCCCAGCATTTT.

The CDR3 region has the DNA TGTGCCAGCAGTGAATTCGCTAGCGGGAGCATAATGGAGACCCAGTACTTC. It specifies CASSEFASGSIMETQYF. The chain employs TRBV25-1 and TRBJ2-5; the match to TRBD2 covers 10 bases. Germline CDR1 is MGHDK and CDR2 is SYGVNS. V was clipped by 1 base and J by 5 bases; unmatched bases: 10. The CDR3 spans 17 residues.

This rearrangement joins TRBV19 to TRBJ1-2, with D tentatively TRBD1 (6 bases). The V gene lost 7 bases and the J gene lost 0 bases, with 15 bases spanning the gap. The CDR3 totals 15 residues. Germline V gives CDR1 LNHDA, CDR2 SQIVND (reference sequence). The CDR3 DNA sequence: TGTGCCAGTACGGGCCAGGGGCTAACTAACTATGGCTACACCTTC. Protein sequence: CASTGQGLTNYGYTF.

This chain uses TRBV7-2 with TRBJ2-7; 12 nucleotides align to TRBD2. The CDR3 totals 18 residues. Germline values: CDR1 SGHTA, CDR2 FQGNSA. The ends lost 5 bases at V and 7 bases at J; junction bases unmatched: 18. CDR3 DNA sequence: TGTGCCAGCAGCCAATTGGGTCTAGCGGGAGGGTTATACGGTGAGCAGTACTTC. This translates into CASSQLGLAGGLYGEQYF.

V gene TRBV6-5 combines with J gene TRBJ1-1; D unclear. The CDR3 totals 12 residues. Trimming stripped 4 bases from V and 6 bases from J, with 9 bases between. Germline-derived CDR1 and CDR2 are MNHEY and SVGAGI. As DNA, the CDR3 is TGTGCCAGCAGTTCCTACCTATCTGAAGCTTTCTTT. Its protein product is CASSSYLSEAFF.

This sequence joins TRBV4-3 and TRBJ1-6; possible D gene TRBD1, 6 bases. Per the germline V gene, CDR1 is LGHNA and CDR2 is YSLEER. The CDR3 is made up of 15 amino acids. Trimming pared 0 bases from V and 10 bases from J, leaving 13 bases between. The CDR3: CASSQEGAPESPLHF. The CDR3 DNA reads as TGCGCCAGCAGCCAAGAGGGGGCACCCGAATCACCCCTCCACTTT.

The chain has TRBV4-1 and TRBJ2-7; TRBD1 aligns across 7 bases. V gave up 4 bases and J gave up 2 bases; unmatched junction bases: 5. Germline V gene sequence: CDR1 MGHRA, CDR2 YSYEKL. The CDR3 spans 14 residues. CDR3: CASSLRDSPYEQYF. The CDR3 region has the DNA TGCGCCAGCAGCCTCCGGGACAGCCCCTACGAGCAGTACTTC.

The genes are TRBV5-4 and TRBJ1-1; D remains ambiguous. This CDR3 is built from 11 residues. V was cut by 4 bases and J by 5 bases, with 6 bases left in between. Looked up from germline, CDR1 is SGHNT and CDR2 is YYREEE (reference sequence). Written as DNA, the CDR3 is TGTGCCAGCAGCCTTAATACTGAAGCTTTCTTT. This sequence encodes CASSLNTEAFF.

V and J are TRBV27 and TRBJ2-1; D might be TRBD2 (7 bases). Looked up from germline, CDR1 is MNHEY and CDR2 is SMNVEV (reference sequence). This CDR3 is built from 13 residues. V shed 7 bases and J shed 7 bases, with 14 bases lying between them. CDR3 sequence: CASTTGGLNEQFF. The CDR3 nucleotides are TGTGCCAGCACGACGGGGGGCCTAAATGAGCAGTTCTTC.

The CDR3 here is CASRGGTTTNEKLFF. The CDR3 DNA sequence: TGTGCCAGCAGGGGGGGGACAACAACTAATGAAAAACTGTTTTTT. This rearrangement joins TRBV6-5 to TRBJ1-4, with D tentatively TRBD1 (6 bases). Germline V gene data show CDR1 as MNHEY and CDR2 as SVGAGI. The CDR3 extends over 15 amino acids. V gave up 6 bases and J gave up 0 bases, with 11 bases separating them.

The J gene is TRBJ2-1, the V gene TRBV6-4; 7 positions agree with TRBD2. Germline assignment: CDR1 MRHNA and CDR2 SNTAGT. CDR3 size: 16 residues. Trimming removed 5 bases from V and 0 bases from J; junction bases left unmatched: 7. As DNA, the CDR3 is TGTGCCAGCAGTCGGGGGGTAGCGGGCTCCTACAATGAGCAGTTCTTC. The encoded protein is CASSRGVAGSYNEQFF.

The V and J genes are TRBV28 and TRBJ2-2; D ambiguous. The CDR3 runs to 13 residues. The germline V gene has CDR1 MDHEN and CDR2 SYDVKM. Trimming removed 5 bases from V and 4 bases from J, with 8 bases in between. This CDR3 is CASSPPVTGELFF. In nucleotides, the CDR3 is TGTGCCAGCAGTCCCCCTGTCACCGGGGAGCTGTTTTTT.

J is TRBJ2-1 and V is TRBV4-3; 11 bases map to TRBD2. J was trimmed by 6 bases and V by 0 bases; bases with no gene match: 4. The germline gives CDR1 LGHNA, CDR2 YSLEER. This CDR3 contains 16 residues. The CDR3: CASSQEPSGGPNEQFF. In DNA, the CDR3 is TGCGCCAGCAGCCAAGAACCTAGCGGGGGGCCCAATGAGCAGTTCTTC.